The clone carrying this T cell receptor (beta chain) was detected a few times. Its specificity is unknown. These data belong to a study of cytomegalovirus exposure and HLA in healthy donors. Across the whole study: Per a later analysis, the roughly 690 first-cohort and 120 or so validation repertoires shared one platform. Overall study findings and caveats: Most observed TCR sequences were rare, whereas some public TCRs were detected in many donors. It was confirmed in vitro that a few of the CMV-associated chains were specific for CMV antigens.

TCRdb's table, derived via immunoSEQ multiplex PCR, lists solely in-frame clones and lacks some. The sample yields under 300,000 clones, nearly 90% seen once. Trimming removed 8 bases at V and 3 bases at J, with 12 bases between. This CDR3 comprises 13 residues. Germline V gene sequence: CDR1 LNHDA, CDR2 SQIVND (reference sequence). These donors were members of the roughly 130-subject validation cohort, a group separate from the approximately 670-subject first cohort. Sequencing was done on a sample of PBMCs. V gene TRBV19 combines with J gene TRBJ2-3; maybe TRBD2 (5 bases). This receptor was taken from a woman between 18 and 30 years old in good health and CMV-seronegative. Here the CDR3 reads CASARGLTDTQYF. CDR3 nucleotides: TGTGCCAGTGCCCGGGGTTTGACAGATACGCAGTATTTT.